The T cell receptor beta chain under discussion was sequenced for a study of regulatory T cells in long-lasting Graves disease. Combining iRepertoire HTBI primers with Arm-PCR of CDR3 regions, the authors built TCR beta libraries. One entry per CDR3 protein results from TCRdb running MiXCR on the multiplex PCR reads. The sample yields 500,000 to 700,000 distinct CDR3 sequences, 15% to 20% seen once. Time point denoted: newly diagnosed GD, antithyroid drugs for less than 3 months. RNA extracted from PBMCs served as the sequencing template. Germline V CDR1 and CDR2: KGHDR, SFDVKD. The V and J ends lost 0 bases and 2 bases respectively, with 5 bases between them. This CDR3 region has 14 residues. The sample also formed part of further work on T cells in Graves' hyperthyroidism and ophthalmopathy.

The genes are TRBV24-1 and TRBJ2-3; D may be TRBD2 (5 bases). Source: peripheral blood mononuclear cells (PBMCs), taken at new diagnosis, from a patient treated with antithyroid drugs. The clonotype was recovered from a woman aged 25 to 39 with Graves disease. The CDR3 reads CATSDLGLTDTQYF. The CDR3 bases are TGTGCCACCAGTGATTTGGGACTCACAGATACGCAGTATTTT.